This entry describes one TCR beta chain. The data were taken from a study of shared clonotypes between healthy human individuals. Using immunoSEQ multiplex PCR, the repertoire was profiled, and TCRdb retains in-frame clones only, with some absent. The sample has millions of clones; less than 95% are singletons. Germline loops: CDR1 LNHDA, CDR2 SQIVND (reference sequence). V shed 5 bases and J 6 bases; nucleotides not matched to a gene: 9. This CDR3 is 16 amino acids long. Cells designated naive CD8 were CD45RO-negative and were positively selected for CCR7, with terminally differentiated effector memory CD45RA+ cells excluded.

Sequences were obtained from naive CD8+ T cells sorted from blood. The sequence was obtained from a man between 18 and 35 years old in good health. The chain links TRBV19 to TRBJ2-2, with 10 positions matching TRBD2. The CDR3 DNA reads TGTGCCAGTAGTCTACTAGCGGGACTGAGGGCCGGGGAGCTGTTTTTT. Its translation: CASSLLAGLRAGELFF.